This T cell receptor beta chain derives from a study of blood T cell repertoires in COVID-19. Overall study context: Samples taken during acute and convalescent COVID-19 were collected in the United States, Italy and Spain. Sources were T cells, B-cell-depleted T cells, or PBMCs; the material itself was cDNA or gDNA.

Authors' data handling: Estimates of nucleated cell counts were drawn from the amplification of reference gene primers. TCRdb keeps only in-frame clones here, not all; method: immunoSEQ multiplex PCR. That table is the source of V, J and clone size, and D and trimming were worked out from the DNA. The sample has a few hundred thousand clones, under 90% seen once. The Seattle patients joined while their infection was active and were tracked longitudinally afterward. The trim removed 5 bases at V and 2 bases at J, leaving 2 bases unmatched. CDR1 and CDR2 (germline): SGHTA, FQGNSA. The CDR3 consists of 14 residues.

This clonotype was obtained from a woman older than 75 with COVID-19, enrolled during active disease. Material for sequencing was peripheral blood. The chain couples TRBV7-2 to TRBJ2-7; 11 bases line up with TRBD2. The CDR3 is CASSTLAGAYEQYF. The CDR3 nucleotides are TGTGCCAGCAGCACACTAGCGGGGGCCTACGAGCAGTACTTC.